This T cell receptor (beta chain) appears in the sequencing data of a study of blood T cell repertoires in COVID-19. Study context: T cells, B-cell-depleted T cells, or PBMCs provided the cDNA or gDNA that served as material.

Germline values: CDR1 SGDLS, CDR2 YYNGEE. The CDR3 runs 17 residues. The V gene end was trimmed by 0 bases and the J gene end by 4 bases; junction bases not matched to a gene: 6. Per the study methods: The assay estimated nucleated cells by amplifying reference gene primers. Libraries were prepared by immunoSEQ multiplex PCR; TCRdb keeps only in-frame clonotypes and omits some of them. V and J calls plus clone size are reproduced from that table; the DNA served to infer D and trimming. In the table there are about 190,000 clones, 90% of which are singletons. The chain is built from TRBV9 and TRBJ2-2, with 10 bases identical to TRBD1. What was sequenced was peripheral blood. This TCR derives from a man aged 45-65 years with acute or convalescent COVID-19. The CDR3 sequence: CASSVAPGQGSTGELFF. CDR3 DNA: TGTGCCAGCAGCGTAGCTCCGGGACAGGGGAGCACCGGGGAGCTGTTTTTT.